The 8 T cell receptor beta chains below come from one sample, sequenced in a study of blood T cell repertoires in COVID-19. Measured with immunoSEQ multiplex PCR; TCRdb has only the in-frame clones, and not every one. In the table there are about 100,000 clones, 90% to 95% of which are singletons. Sequenced sample: peripheral blood. Every receptor here comes from a human donor in a cohort sampled during active COVID-19.

The chain links TRBV14 to TRBJ2-3, with D perhaps TRBD2 (6 bases). V gave up 3 bases and J gave up 7 bases, with 17 bases separating them. CDR1 SGHDN and CDR2 FVKESK come from the germline V gene. This CDR3 has 15 amino acids. The CDR3 bases are TGTGCCAGCAGCCATTTGCGGGGCATAGGTAATACGCAGTATTTT. Its translation is CASSHLRGIGNTQYF.

This chain links TRBV7-9 with TRBJ2-1; weak D call: TRBD1 (5 bases). The CDR3 has 16 residues. Trimming left V 1 base short and J 5 bases short, with 15 bases between. Germline loops: CDR1 SEHNR, CDR2 FQNEAQ (reference sequence). The CDR3 sequence: CASSLVFGAGHNEQFF. The DNA of the CDR3 is TGTGCCAGCAGCTTAGTGTTTGGGGCCGGTCACAATGAGCAGTTCTTC.

The CDR3 sequence is CASSAPYSSYNEQFF. The CDR3 DNA follows: TGTGCCAGCAGCGCCCCCTATAGCTCCTACAATGAGCAGTTCTTC. The chain recombines TRBV9 with TRBJ2-1, with D uncertain. This CDR3 comprises 15 residues. Germline V gene lookup returns CDR1 SGDLS and CDR2 YYNGEE. Trimming left V 3 bases short and J 0 bases short, with 10 bases between.

This chain links TRBV29-1 with TRBJ1-1; D gene ambiguous. Trimming stripped 4 bases from V and 0 bases from J, with 9 bases between. Looked up from germline, CDR1 is SQVTM and CDR2 is ANQGSEA. The CDR3 has 13 residues. In DNA, the CDR3 is TGCAGCGTTGTGGGAGGCATGAACACTGAAGCTTTCTTT. This translates into CSVVGGMNTEAFF.

The rearrangement links TRBV2 to TRBJ1-2; D is perhaps TRBD1 (6 bases). Germline V gene data show CDR1 as SNHLY and CDR2 as FYNNEI. CDR3 length: 14 residues. V dropped 0 bases and J dropped 5 bases, with 10 bases sitting between them. The chain's CDR3 is CASSEAGQPYGYTF. The CDR3, as DNA: TGTGCCAGCAGTGAAGCTGGACAGCCATATGGCTACACCTTC.

This rearrangement joins TRBV27 to TRBJ2-7, with a tentative D call TRBD1 (5 bases). CDR1 and CDR2 (germline): MNHEY, SMNVEV (reference sequence). CDR3 length equals 13 residues. Between the trimmed V and J ends, which lost 5 bases and 3 bases, there was a span of 11 bases. The CDR3 region is CASSEGVLYEQYF. The CDR3 nucleotides are TGTGCCAGCAGTGAAGGGGTCCTCTACGAGCAGTACTTC.

As concerns this clone: The sample has other DNA sequences that encode this CDR3 too. V and J are TRBV14 and TRBJ1-1; D gene ambiguous. The CDR3 sequence is 14 residues long. Trimming pared 2 bases from V and 0 bases from J, leaving 7 bases between. Germline V gives CDR1 SGHDN, CDR2 FVKESK. In nucleotides, the CDR3 is TGTGCCAGCAGCCAACCAGGAATGAACACTGAAGCTTTCTTT. Translation gives CASSQPGMNTEAFF.

The rearrangement links TRBV6-6 to TRBJ2-3; weak D call: TRBD2 (5 bases). This CDR3 contains 13 residues. CDR1 and CDR2 from the germline V gene are MNHNY and SVGAGI (reference sequence). V shed 8 bases and J shed 0 bases, with 9 bases lying between them. CDR3 sequence: CASEGYSTDTQYF. The CDR3 DNA sequence: TGTGCCAGCGAGGGATATAGCACAGATACGCAGTATTTT.